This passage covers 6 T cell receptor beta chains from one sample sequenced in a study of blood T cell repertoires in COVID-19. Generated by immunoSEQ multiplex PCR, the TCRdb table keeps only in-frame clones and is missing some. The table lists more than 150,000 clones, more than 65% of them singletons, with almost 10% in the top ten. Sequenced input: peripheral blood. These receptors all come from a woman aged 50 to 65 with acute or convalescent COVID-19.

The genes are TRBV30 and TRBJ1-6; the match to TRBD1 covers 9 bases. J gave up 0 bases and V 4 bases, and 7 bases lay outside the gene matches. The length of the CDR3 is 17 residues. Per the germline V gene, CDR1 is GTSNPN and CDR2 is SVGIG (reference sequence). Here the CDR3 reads CAWTQGTGRSYNSPLHF. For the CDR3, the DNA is TGTGCCTGGACTCAAGGGACAGGGCGCTCCTATAATTCACCCCTCCACTTT.

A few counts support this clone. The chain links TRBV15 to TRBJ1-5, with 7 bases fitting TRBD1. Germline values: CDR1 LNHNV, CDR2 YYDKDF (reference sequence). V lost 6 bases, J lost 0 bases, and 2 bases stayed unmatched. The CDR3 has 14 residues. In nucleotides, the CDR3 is TGTGCCACCAGTAGGGACAGTAGCAATCAGCCCCAGCATTTT. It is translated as CATSRDSSNQPQHF.

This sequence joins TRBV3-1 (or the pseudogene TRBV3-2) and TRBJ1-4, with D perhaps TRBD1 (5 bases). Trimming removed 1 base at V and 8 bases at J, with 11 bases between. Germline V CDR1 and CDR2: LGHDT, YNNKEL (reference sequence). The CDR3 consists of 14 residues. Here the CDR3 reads CASSQGWGEEKLFF. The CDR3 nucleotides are TGTGCCAGCAGCCAAGGTTGGGGGGAAGAAAAACTGTTTTTT.

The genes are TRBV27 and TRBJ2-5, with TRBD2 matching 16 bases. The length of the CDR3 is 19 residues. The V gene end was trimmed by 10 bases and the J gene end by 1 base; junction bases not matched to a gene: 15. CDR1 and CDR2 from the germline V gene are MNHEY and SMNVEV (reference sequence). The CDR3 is CAILPRGTSGGAAQETQYF. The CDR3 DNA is TGTGCCATTCTCCCCCGTGGGACTAGCGGGGGGGCGGCCCAAGAGACCCAGTACTTC.

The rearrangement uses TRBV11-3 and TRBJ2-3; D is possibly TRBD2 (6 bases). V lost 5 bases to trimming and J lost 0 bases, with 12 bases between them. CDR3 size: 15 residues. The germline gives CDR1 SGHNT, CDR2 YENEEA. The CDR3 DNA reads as TGTGCCAGCAGCCCCTTGGGGGGAAGCACAGATACGCAGTATTTT. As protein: CASSPLGGSTDTQYF.

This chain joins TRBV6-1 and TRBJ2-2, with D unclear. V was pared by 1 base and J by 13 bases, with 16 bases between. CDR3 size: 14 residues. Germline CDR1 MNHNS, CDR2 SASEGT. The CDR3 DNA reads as TGTGCCAGCAGTGAAGTCGCGGTGATACGAGGGCTGTTTTTT. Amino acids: CASSEVAVIRGLFF.